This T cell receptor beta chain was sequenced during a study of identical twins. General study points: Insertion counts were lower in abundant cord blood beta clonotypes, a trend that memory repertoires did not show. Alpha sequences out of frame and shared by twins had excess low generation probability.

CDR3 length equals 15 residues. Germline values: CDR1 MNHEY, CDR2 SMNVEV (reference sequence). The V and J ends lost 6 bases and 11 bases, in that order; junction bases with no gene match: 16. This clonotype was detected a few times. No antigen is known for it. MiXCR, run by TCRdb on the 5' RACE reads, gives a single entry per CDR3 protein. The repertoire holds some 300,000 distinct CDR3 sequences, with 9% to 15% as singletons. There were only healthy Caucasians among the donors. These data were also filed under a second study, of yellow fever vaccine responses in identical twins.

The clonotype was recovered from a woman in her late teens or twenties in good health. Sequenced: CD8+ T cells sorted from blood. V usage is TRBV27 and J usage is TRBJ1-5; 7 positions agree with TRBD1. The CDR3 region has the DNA TGTGCCAGCAGATCCGAGACAGGGAATATCAAGTCCCAGCATTTT. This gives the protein CASRSETGNIKSQHF.